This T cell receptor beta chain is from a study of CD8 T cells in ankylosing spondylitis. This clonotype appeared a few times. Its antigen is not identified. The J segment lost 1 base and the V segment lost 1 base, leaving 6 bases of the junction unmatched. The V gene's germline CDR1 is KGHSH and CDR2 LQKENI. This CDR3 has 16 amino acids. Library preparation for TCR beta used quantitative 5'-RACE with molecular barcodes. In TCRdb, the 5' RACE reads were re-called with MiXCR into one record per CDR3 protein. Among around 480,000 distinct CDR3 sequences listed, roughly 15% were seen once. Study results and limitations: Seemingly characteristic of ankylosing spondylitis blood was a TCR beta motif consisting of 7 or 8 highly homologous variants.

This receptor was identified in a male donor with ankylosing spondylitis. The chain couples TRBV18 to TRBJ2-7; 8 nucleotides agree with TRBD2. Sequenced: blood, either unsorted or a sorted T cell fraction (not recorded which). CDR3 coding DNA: TGTGCCAGCTCACCACAGACTAGCGTTTATTCCTACGAGCAGTACTTC. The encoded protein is CASSPQTSVYSYEQYF.